The next 24 T cell receptor beta chains were all read from a single sample in a study of Graves' ophthalmopathy and Graves' hyperthyroidism. Investigators amplified TCR beta CDR3 regions from RNA transcripts. RT-PCR in the first round used HTBI primers; a second-round multiplex PCR followed. TCRdb redid the calling of the multiplex PCR reads with MiXCR, one entry per CDR3 protein. The sample yields roughly 160,000 distinct CDR3 sequences, approximately 40% seen once. The sequencing input was peripheral blood. These receptors came from a woman in her thirties or forties with Graves' ophthalmopathy.

The rearrangement uses TRBV6-2 or TRBV6-3 and TRBJ2-5; possibly TRBD1 or TRBD2 for D (5 bases each). The CDR3 is 15 residues long. CDR1 and CDR2 (germline): MNHEY, SVGEGT. V was pared by 6 bases and J by 3 bases, with 17 bases between. CDR3 sequence (DNA): TGTGCCAGCAGCCCCGGGACGGTGATGAAAGAGACCCAGTACTTC. This gives the protein CASSPGTVMKETQYF.

The rearrangement uses TRBV11-2 and TRBJ2-7; TRBD2 might be the D (6 bases). CDR3 length equals 15 residues. V was cut by 5 bases and J by 4 bases, with 18 bases left in between. Germline V gene lookup returns CDR1 SGHAT and CDR2 FQNNGV. CDR3 loop: CASSPLGGSGYEQYF. The CDR3 DNA follows: TGTGCCAGCAGCCCACTTGGGGGTAGCGGATACGAGCAGTACTTC.

The chain recombines TRBV6-4 with TRBJ1-2, with a possible D match to TRBD1 (5 bases). This CDR3 contains 14 residues. The V and J ends lost 6 bases and 4 bases respectively, with 15 bases between them. Germline V gene sequence: CDR1 MRHNA, CDR2 SNTAGT. CDR3 bases: TGTGCCAGCAGATCCTTGACAGAGGGCTATGGCTACACCTTC. It yields the protein CASRSLTEGYGYTF.

This clonotype has ten or more counts. V is TRBV6-5 and J is TRBJ2-6; D is uncertain. Trimming removed 4 bases at V and 0 bases at J, with 10 bases between. The CDR3 runs 16 residues. In germline, CDR1 is MNHEY, CDR2 SVGAGI. The CDR3: CASSWVWSSGANVLTF. CDR3 DNA: TGTGCCAGCAGTTGGGTCTGGAGCTCTGGGGCCAACGTCCTGACTTTC.

This sequence joins TRBV6-5 and TRBJ2-4, with D maybe TRBD2 (6 bases). The germline gives CDR1 MNHEY, CDR2 SVGAGI. This CDR3 spans 14 amino acids. Trimming stripped 6 bases from V and 6 bases from J, with 15 bases between. For the CDR3, the DNA is TGTGCCAGCAGATCCGGGAGTAACGGAAACATTCAGTACTTC. It encodes CASRSGSNGNIQYF.

This clonotype occurred many times. J is TRBJ1-2 and V is TRBV20-1; TRBD1 matches at 7 bases. In germline, CDR1 is DFQATT, CDR2 SNEGSKA (reference sequence). The CDR3 contains 13 residues. V lost 4 bases and J lost 5; bases outside the gene matches: 7. DNA for the CDR3: TGCAGTGCTACCGACAGGGTTTTGTATGGCTACACCTTC. Translating it yields CSATDRVLYGYTF.

In its sample, this clonotype ranks as medium-sized. V usage is TRBV6-2 or TRBV6-3 and J usage is TRBJ2-5, with TRBD2 matching 9 bases. This CDR3 region has 14 residues. The trim removed 6 bases at V and 2 bases at J, leaving 4 bases unmatched. The germline V gene has CDR1 MNHEY and CDR2 SVGEGT. The CDR3 sequence: CASSLSGSQETQYF. The CDR3 nucleotides read TGTGCCAGCAGCCTTAGCGGGAGTCAAGAGACCCAGTACTTC.

In this sample, this clonotype turned up many times. The rearrangement links TRBV7-2 to TRBJ1-1; D perhaps matches TRBD1 (5 bases). The CDR3 has 17 residues. Per germline, CDR1 SGHTA and CDR2 FQGNSA. The V and J ends lost 0 bases and 0 bases respectively, with 14 bases between them. CDR3 loop: CASSLAAGSRMNTEAFF. The CDR3, as DNA: TGTGCCAGCAGCTTAGCGGCAGGGTCAAGGATGAACACTGAAGCTTTCTTT.

This clonotype was recorded many times. V and J are TRBV5-1 and TRBJ2-5, with D possibly matching TRBD2 (6 bases). CDR3 length: 14 residues. Trimming stripped 5 bases from V and 5 bases from J, with 16 bases between. Germline V gene data show CDR1 as SGHRS and CDR2 as YFSETQ. CDR3 in amino acids: CASRPGVAGETQYF. CDR3 sequence (DNA): TGCGCCAGCAGACCGGGAGTGGCTGGGGAGACCCAGTACTTC.

The V and J genes are TRBV28 and TRBJ2-7; 10 bases agree with TRBD2. Unmatched junction bases numbered 7, after V lost 5 bases and J lost 9 bases. CDR3 size: 13 residues. Germline CDR1 reads MDHEN; CDR2 reads SYDVKM. The CDR3 reads CASSQREGQGQYF. CDR3 coding DNA: TGTGCCAGCAGTCAGCGGGAGGGCCAAGGGCAGTACTTC.

This clonotype was found many times. The chain joins TRBV12-3 or TRBV12-4 to TRBJ2-7; 7 nucleotides line up with TRBD2. V was pared by 4 bases and J by 3 bases, with 9 bases of the junction left unmatched. CDR3 length equals 15 residues. The CDR3 DNA follows: TGTGCCAGCAGTTCCCCTTTGTGGGAGGGCTACGAGCAGTACTTC. This gives the protein CASSSPLWEGYEQYF.

This clonotype was recorded many times. V gene TRBV5-1 combines with J gene TRBJ1-1; unclear D gene. CDR3 length equals 15 residues. V was trimmed by 0 bases and J by 3 bases, leaving 12 bases between them. Germline values: CDR1 SGHRS, CDR2 YFSETQ. The CDR3 loop reads CASSLAGFDDTEAFF. CDR3 DNA: TGCGCCAGCAGCTTGGCCGGATTTGACGACACTGAAGCTTTCTTT. The full variable domain, rest sourced from reference TRBV5-1 and TRBJ1-1, is KAGVTQTPRYLIKTRGQQVTLSCSPISGHRSVSWYQQTPGQGLQFLFEYFSETQRNKGNFPGRFSGRQFSNSRSEMNVSTLELGDSALYLCASSLAGFDDTEAFFGQGTRLTVV.

The genes are TRBV28 and TRBJ2-7; 13 positions match TRBD2. The length of the CDR3 is 16 residues. V was clipped by 5 bases and J by 2 bases; unmatched bases: 6. Germline loops: CDR1 MDHEN, CDR2 SYDVKM. The CDR3 here is CASSGSGTSGTYEQYF. CDR3 coding DNA: TGTGCCAGCAGTGGTTCCGGGACTAGCGGGACCTACGAGCAGTACTTC. Full variable domain (rest looked up from reference TRBV28 and TRBJ2-7): DVKVTQSSRYLVKRTGEKVFLECVQDMDHENMFWYRQDPGLGLRLIYFSYDVKMKEKGDIPEGYSVSREKKERFSLILESASTNQTSMYLCASSGSGTSGTYEQYFGPGTRLTVT.

This clonotype was counted many times. The chain links TRBV27 to TRBJ2-7; D unresolved. Germline V gives CDR1 MNHEY, CDR2 SMNVEV (reference sequence). This CDR3 has 11 residues. Trimming pared 6 bases from V and 6 bases from J, leaving 9 bases between. CDR3 protein: CASSLRGEQYF. For the CDR3, the DNA is TGTGCCAGCAGCCTCCGAGGCGAGCAGTACTTC.

This chain connects TRBV20-1 to TRBJ2-7, with D hard to call. The V and J ends lost 4 bases and 5 bases respectively, with 15 bases between them. The CDR3 sequence is 13 residues long. The germline V gene has CDR1 DFQATT and CDR2 SNEGSKA (reference sequence). The CDR3 protein is CSAIGPRPDEQYF. The CDR3, as DNA: TGCAGTGCTATTGGACCTCGGCCCGACGAGCAGTACTTC.

Ten or more counts support this clonotype. The rearrangement links TRBV19 to TRBJ2-7; TRBD1 aligns across 8 bases. V gave up 6 bases and J gave up 4 bases; unmatched junction bases: 5. The germline V gene has CDR1 LNHDA and CDR2 SQIVND (reference sequence). CDR3 size: 13 residues. CDR3 region: CASRRTGLYEQYF. The CDR3 region has the DNA TGTGCCAGTAGACGGACAGGGCTTTACGAGCAGTACTTC.

This clonotype was seen more than once but under ten times. The chain couples TRBV12-3 or TRBV12-4 to TRBJ1-1; 7 positions match TRBD1. The CDR3 contains 15 residues. V was pared by 5 bases and J by 1 base, with 7 bases of the junction left unmatched. The CDR3 DNA is TGTGCCAGCAGTGCGAGAGGGGGCTGGAACACTGAAGCTTTCTTT. It translates to CASSARGGWNTEAFF.

The chain carries TRBV2 and TRBJ1-2, with D hard to call. Trimming left V 5 bases short and J 6 bases short, with 16 bases between. The CDR3 length is 14 residues. In germline, CDR1 is SNHLY, CDR2 FYNNEI. The CDR3 nucleotides are TGTGCCAGCAGTTTGAGGGCCTGGCCGGATGGCTACACCTTC. Encoded protein: CASSLRAWPDGYTF.

This clonotype was recorded only once. V usage is TRBV28 and J usage is TRBJ1-2; D gene unclear. The CDR3 spans 15 residues. CDR1 MDHEN and CDR2 SYDVKM come from the germline V gene. The V end was cut by 5 bases, the J end by 5 bases, with 18 bases between. This chain's CDR3 is CASSAPRALGYGYTF. CDR3 DNA: TGTGCCAGCAGTGCCCCCCGGGCCCTAGGTTATGGCTACACCTTC.

This clonotype was recorded at least ten times. This chain links TRBV12-3 or TRBV12-4 with TRBJ1-5; D call uncertain. Trimming removed 3 bases at V and 1 base at J, with 7 bases between. This CDR3 comprises 14 residues. The CDR3 loop is CASSFGRSNQPQHF. In DNA form, the CDR3 reads TGTGCCAGCAGTTTTGGGCGGAGCAATCAGCCCCAGCATTTT.

This chain uses TRBV6-2 or TRBV6-3 with TRBJ2-7; TRBD2 agrees at 8 bases. The CDR3 has 15 residues. Trimming cost V 8 bases and J 3 bases; bases outside gene matches: 12. The germline V gene encodes CDR1 MNHEY and CDR2 SVGEGT. Written as DNA, the CDR3 is TGTGCCAGCGCCAACCCTAGCGGGCGATTCTACGAGCAGTACTTC. Protein product: CASANPSGRFYEQYF.

In this sample, this clonotype turned up many times. This chain joins TRBV28 and TRBJ1-1; no clear D gene. The germline CDR1 and CDR2 sequences are MDHEN and SYDVKM. V was shortened by 2 bases and J by 5 bases, with 6 bases between the two germline ends. The CDR3 totals 12 residues. In DNA form, the CDR3 reads TGTGCCAGCAGTTTAACGGGGACTGAAGCTTTCTTT. Translated, it gives CASSLTGTEAFF.

This clonotype was detected many times. This chain joins TRBV6-2 or TRBV6-3 and TRBJ1-2, with a possible D match to TRBD1 (6 bases). V dropped 0 bases and J dropped 6 bases, with 11 bases sitting between them. Germline lookup yields CDR1 MNHEY and CDR2 SVGEGT. The CDR3 spans 14 residues. The DNA for the CDR3 is TGTGCCAGCAGTTACTCGCAGGGGAGTGATGGCTACACCTTC. It translates to CASSYSQGSDGYTF.

In this sample, this clonotype turned up many times. The chain joins TRBV6-5 to TRBJ1-3, with 7 bases matching TRBD1. The V and J ends lost 0 bases and 4 bases, in that order; junction bases with no gene match: 6. The CDR3 loop spans 16 amino acids. Germline CDR1 MNHEY, CDR2 SVGAGI. CDR3: CASSYSTGTDGNTIYF. The CDR3 nucleotides are TGTGCCAGCAGTTACTCTACCGGGACAGACGGAAACACCATATATTTT.